This T cell receptor (beta chain) stems from a study of T cell changes during pregnancy in multiple sclerosis. Germline V lookup: CDR1 SEHNR, CDR2 FQNEAQ (reference sequence). CDR3 length equals 17 residues. Trimming cost V 0 bases and J 2 bases; bases outside gene matches: 9. Repertoires were generated with immunoSEQ multiplex PCR, while TCRdb's copy carries only in-frame clones and drops some. The data show about 76,000 clones, 93% seen once. This TCR was recovered from a female donor with multiple sclerosis, enrolled in a pregnancy study. The starting material was peripheral blood, obtained in the second trimester of pregnancy. The chain is built from TRBV7-9 and TRBJ2-5; TRBD1 matches at 7 bases. The CDR3, as DNA: TGTGCCAGCAGCTTAGCCCCCTTCGACAGGGAGCAAGAGACCCAGTACTTC. It translates to CASSLAPFDREQETQYF.